Each of the 10 T cell receptor beta chains below was sequenced from the same sample in a study of Graves' ophthalmopathy and Graves' hyperthyroidism. The sequenced template was RNA, covering the TCR beta CDR3 region. The first-round RT-PCR employed HTBI primers together with the Qiagen OneStep RT-PCR kit. A multiplex PCR was then performed as the second round. Each CDR3 protein gets one entry after TCRdb re-called the multiplex PCR reads with MiXCR. The sample lists around 470,000 distinct CDR3 sequences; 13% to 15% were seen once. The sample taken for sequencing was blood. These receptors originate from a woman in her twenties or thirties with Graves' ophthalmopathy.

The chain combines TRBV7-8 with TRBJ2-5; D is uncertain. With 8 bases removed from V and 1 base from J, the gap between germline ends came to 17 bases. Germline CDR1 SGHVS, CDR2 FQNEAQ. The CDR3 totals 15 residues. CDR3 sequence: CASGTNTPFQETQYF. The CDR3 DNA reads as TGTGCCAGCGGAACGAATACCCCATTCCAAGAGACCCAGTACTTC.

This clonotype was counted many times. This chain links TRBV13 with TRBJ2-7; TRBD2 is a possible D gene (6 bases). Trimming removed 0 bases from V and 3 bases from J, with 9 bases in between. Germline V lookup: CDR1 PRHDT, CDR2 FYEKMQ (reference sequence). The CDR3 extends over 14 amino acids. This chain's CDR3 is CASSLGGSYYEQYF. The CDR3 bases are TGTGCCAGCAGCTTAGGCGGGAGCTACTACGAGCAGTACTTC.

Many counts were recorded for this clonotype. The rearrangement links TRBV13 to TRBJ2-7, with D possibly being TRBD1 or TRBD2 (5 bases each). Germline V gives CDR1 PRHDT, CDR2 FYEKMQ (reference sequence). This CDR3 is built from 14 residues. Trimming took 0 bases from V and 7 from J, leaving 13 bases between them. CDR3: CASSLGQARGEQYF. The CDR3 bases are TGTGCCAGCAGCTTAGGACAGGCGAGAGGGGAGCAGTACTTC.

In this sample, this clonotype turned up many times. The chain employs TRBV6-1 and TRBJ1-2, with a tentative D call TRBD1 (5 bases). CDR1 is MNHNS and CDR2 is SASEGT in the germline V gene. V was pared by 2 bases and J by 8 bases, with 12 bases between. The CDR3 extends over 13 amino acids. CDR3 DNA: TGTGCCAGCAGTGAAAGGGGTGAGGGCGGCTACACCTTC. This codes for CASSERGEGGYTF.

This clonotype was seen ten or more times. The chain carries TRBV10-2 and TRBJ2-7; D is ambiguous. CDR3 length: 16 residues. CDR1 is WSHSY and CDR2 is SAAADI in the germline V gene. V was shortened by 7 bases and J by 3 bases, with 22 bases between the two germline ends. CDR3 loop: CASTTRGGPRYYEQYF. The CDR3 bases are TGCGCCAGCACCACAAGAGGTGGTCCACGGTACTACGAGCAGTACTTC.

This rearrangement joins TRBV28 to TRBJ2-2; TRBD2 agrees at 11 bases. This CDR3 contains 17 residues. Trimming cost V 5 bases and J 1 base; bases outside gene matches: 6. Germline loops: CDR1 MDHEN, CDR2 SYDVKM. The CDR3 DNA follows: TGTGCCAGCAGTACCCCGCTAGCGGGAGGGAACACCGGGGAGCTGTTTTTT. Amino acids: CASSTPLAGGNTGELFF.

This clonotype was recorded at least ten times. The chain couples TRBV5-1 to TRBJ1-1, with D hard to call. Germline V lookup: CDR1 SGHRS, CDR2 YFSETQ. Trimming pared 4 bases from V and 1 base from J, leaving 11 bases between. This CDR3 is built from 14 residues. The CDR3 nucleotides are TGCGCCAGCAGCCCGATGAGGAGGAACACTGAAGCTTTCTTT. Its protein product is CASSPMRRNTEAFF.

In this sample, this clonotype turned up many times. J is TRBJ1-6 and V is TRBV19; D is undetermined. The germline CDR1 and CDR2 sequences are LNHDA and SQIVND (reference sequence). This CDR3 comprises 12 residues. V dropped 3 bases and J dropped 9 bases, with 6 bases sitting between them. The CDR3 sequence is CASSIGFSPLHF. The CDR3 DNA reads TGTGCCAGTAGTATCGGGTTTTCACCCCTCCACTTT.

This clonotype showed up many times. This sequence joins TRBV5-1 and TRBJ1-2, with unresolved D. Deletions cut 0 bases from V and 8 bases from J, with 14 bases between. The germline gives CDR1 SGHRS, CDR2 YFSETQ. This CDR3 comprises 14 residues. The DNA of the CDR3 is TGCGCCAGCAGCTTGGTGGAACGCTTGGGGGGCTACACCTTC. The encoded protein is CASSLVERLGGYTF.

This clonotype was counted at least ten times. V is TRBV7-2 and J is TRBJ2-7, with 10 bases lining up with TRBD2. Germline CDR1 and CDR2: SGHTA and FQGNSA. V shed 3 bases and J 0 bases; nucleotides not matched to a gene: 2. The CDR3 has 15 residues. CDR3 sequence reads: CASSFERGGSYEQYF. The CDR3, as DNA: TGTGCCAGCAGCTTCGAGCGGGGGGGCTCCTACGAGCAGTACTTC.